Listed below are T cell receptor beta chains from one sample, sequenced in a study of CD8+CD57+ T cells in acquired aplastic anemia. A single record per CDR3 protein comes from TCRdb applying MiXCR to the reads. The table has some 160,000 distinct CDR3 sequences, roughly 43% seen once. Sequences were obtained from sorted CD4+, CD8+, or CD8+CD57+ T cells (not recorded which) from PBMCs. The receptors derive from a human donor with aplastic anemia. Both conserved end residues are part of each CDR3. A D gene is named only where the DNA matches it firmly. Clone size is given for some rows only: seen once, a few or many times, or a class if the clone is expanded.

j_call: TRBJ1-1; clone_size: many; v_call: TRBV9; d_call: .; cdr3_aa: CASSPWYEVGGTEAFF; cdr3_nt: TGTGCCAGCAGCCCCTGGTACGAAGTCGGGGGCACTGAAGCTTTCTTT
j_call: TRBJ2-1; clone_size: .; v_call: TRBV29-1; d_call: TRBD2; cdr3_aa: CSVDLGLAGHNEQSF; cdr3_nt: TGCAGCGTTGATCTCGGACTAGCGGGTCACAATGAGCAGTCCTTC
j_call: TRBJ2-7; clone_size: .; v_call: TRBV7-2; d_call: .; cdr3_aa: CASSLVGGGLYEQYF; cdr3_nt: TGTGCCAGCAGCTTAGTTGGTGGGGGCCTGTACGAGCAGTACTTC
j_call: TRBJ2-7; clone_size: many; v_call: TRBV11-2; d_call: .; cdr3_aa: CASSLVRGSSYEQYF; cdr3_nt: TGTGCCAGCAGCTTAGTTAGGGGTAGCTCCTACGAGCAGTACTTC
j_call: TRBJ1-6; clone_size: .; v_call: TRBV7-2; d_call: .; cdr3_aa: CASSLVGVGSPLHF; cdr3_nt: TGTGCCAGCAGCTTAGTGGGGGTAGGTTCACCCCTCCACTTT
j_call: TRBJ2-1; clone_size: .; v_call: TRBV29-1; d_call: .; cdr3_aa: CSVDLGVRGAEQFF; cdr3_nt: TGCAGCGTTGATTTGGGGGTCAGAGGGGCTGAGCAGTTCTTC
j_call: TRBJ1-6; clone_size: .; v_call: TRBV19; d_call: .; cdr3_aa: CASTWTANSPLHF; cdr3_nt: TGTGCCAGTACCTGGACTGCGAATTCACCCCTCCACTTT
j_call: TRBJ2-1; clone_size: .; v_call: TRBV15; d_call: .; cdr3_aa: CATSRRGGLNEEQFF; cdr3_nt: TGTGCCACCAGCAGAAGGGGCGGTCTGAATGAGGAGCAGTTCTTC
j_call: TRBJ2-6; clone_size: many; v_call: TRBV5-5; d_call: .; cdr3_aa: CASSPGLTSGANVLTF; cdr3_nt: TGTGCCAGCAGCCCCGGGTTAACCTCTGGGGCCAACGTCCTGACTTTC
j_call: TRBJ2-7; clone_size: .; v_call: TRBV18; d_call: TRBD2; cdr3_aa: CASSPGLAGGPAVEQYF; cdr3_nt: TGTGCCAGCTCACCAGGTCTAGCGGGGGGCCCCGCCGTTGAGCAGTACTTC
j_call: TRBJ1-6; clone_size: many; v_call: TRBV6-5; d_call: TRBD1; cdr3_aa: CASSPTPAGGNSPLHF; cdr3_nt: TGTGCCAGCAGCCCTACCCCGGCAGGGGGTAATTCACCCCTCCACTTT
j_call: TRBJ2-3; clone_size: .; v_call: TRBV7-3; d_call: .; cdr3_aa: CASSSTGTDTQYF; cdr3_nt: TGTGCCAGCAGCTCCACCGGCACAGATACGCAGTATTTT
j_call: TRBJ1-2; clone_size: .; v_call: TRBV7-2; d_call: .; cdr3_aa: CASSQDQGFFGYTF; cdr3_nt: TGTGCCAGCAGCCAAGACCAGGGCTTTTTTGGCTACACCTTC
j_call: TRBJ1-6; clone_size: many; v_call: TRBV9; d_call: .; cdr3_aa: CASSARTENSPLHF; cdr3_nt: TGTGCCAGCAGCGCCCGGACGGAAAATTCACCCCTCCACTTT
j_call: TRBJ2-6; clone_size: many; v_call: TRBV6-5; d_call: .; cdr3_aa: CASSRAGANVLTF; cdr3_nt: TGTGCCAGCAGCCGTGCTGGGGCCAACGTCCTGACTTTC
j_call: TRBJ1-1; clone_size: once; v_call: TRBV19; d_call: TRBD1; cdr3_aa: CATLPRDRAMNTEAFF; cdr3_nt: TGTGCCACCTTACCCCGGGACAGGGCCATGAACACTGAAGCTTTCTTT
j_call: TRBJ2-7; clone_size: .; v_call: TRBV7-9; d_call: .; cdr3_aa: CASSRNPGPFYEQYF; cdr3_nt: TGTGCCAGCAGCCGAAATCCGGGACCATTCTACGAGCAGTACTTC
j_call: TRBJ1-3; clone_size: .; v_call: TRBV3-1; d_call: .; cdr3_aa: CASSPNIDSGNTIYF; cdr3_nt: TGTGCCAGCAGCCCAAACATAGACTCTGGAAACACCATATATTTT